This TCR beta chain was recorded in a study of blood T cells in healthy people across ages. CDR3 length equals 15 residues. Trimming took 6 bases from V and 5 from J, leaving 19 bases between them. Germline V gives CDR1 KGHSH, CDR2 LQKENI. Together with a sample-barcoded 5' primer, a J-beta primer mix was included in a second PCR lasting roughly 6 to 12 cycles. In TCRdb, the 5' RACE reads were re-called with MiXCR into one record per CDR3 protein. This table has roughly 1.4 million distinct CDR3 sequences, roughly 64% appearing once. This chain uses TRBV18 with TRBJ2-5; D is perhaps TRBD1 or TRBD2 (6 bases each). The receptor comes from a man aged 18 to 30 in good health. Sequencing was performed on blood. The CDR3 loop is CASSPGPGANETQYF. CDR3 nucleotides: TGTGCCAGCTCCCCGGGCCCGGGGGCAAACGAGACCCAGTACTTC.